The sequence of this T cell receptor beta chain was determined in a study of T cell repertoires in cytomegalovirus infection. Across the study: Alongside well-studied HLA-B-restricted CMV epitopes, recently identified HLA-C-restricted CMV epitopes were also used.

Overall study results and limits: Public TCR beta family frequency separated CMV-and-HLA carriers, including in an independent cohort.

With 7 bases removed from V and 0 bases from J, the gap between germline ends came to 14 bases. The CDR3 covers 15 residues. The germline gives CDR1 MNHNS, CDR2 SASEGT. The sample holds a few counts of this clonotype. Its antigen is as yet unknown. TCRdb called the reads again in MiXCR, with one record for every CDR3 protein. Counted here are 250,000 to 300,000 distinct CDR3 sequences, about 20% occurring once; the ten biggest clones make up roughly 19%. The sequenced sample was cultured PBMCs, obtained from culture after CMV antigen stimulation. The rearrangement joins TRBV6-1 to TRBJ2-3; a weak D match, TRBD1 (5 bases). This clonotype was sampled from a human donor in good health (CMV status not recorded). Some clones in this sample may be carry-over from other donors' samples. The CDR3 DNA reads TGTGCCAGCACCAGGGCTCTAACTAGCACAGATACGCAGTATTTT. Translation: CASTRALTSTDTQYF.